Detailed here is one T cell receptor (beta chain). The antigen it recognizes is unknown. The record has no base qualities; no much larger clone is one base away. Libraries were made using RT-PCR. The sample was run on a NextSeq 550. TCRdb applied fastp at Q25 and MiXCR to the public reads, then kept only in-frame beta chains. Entries that share a CDR3 protein sequence are merged under the most common genes and DNA. The sample records 900,000 to 1,000,000 distinct CDR3 sequences, roughly 18% of which are singletons. Together, the top ten hold 5% to 6.5% of the sample. The source of the sample is a study of patients and donors after allogeneic stem cell transplantation (dated by TCRdb to about 2020). The germline V gene provides CDR1 ENHRY and CDR2 SYGVKD. V and J lose 7 bases and 5 bases, and a span of 12 bases separates them. The CDR3 numbers 13 residues from cysteine through phenylalanine. The sequence is cut down to CDR3 DNA, 39 bases in frame from base 1.

The receptor was isolated from a human donor who was either an allogeneic HSCT recipient or a stem cell or donor lymphocyte infusion donor (not recorded which). It is not recorded whose cells these are; they may come from a transplant donor. Rearrangement joined TRBV10-3 to TRBJ1-5; the D segment cannot be called with confidence. The specimen was blood, either unsorted or a sorted T cell fraction (not recorded which). In nucleotide form, the sequence is TGTGCCATCATGGCCTCAGGAGATCAGCCCCAGCATTTT. Its amino acids are CAIMASGDQPQHF.